The sequence of this TCR beta chain was determined in a study of CD8+ T cells in alopecia areata. As for the study in general: Treated patients were given 5 to 10 mg oral tofacitinib twice daily. After 6 to 18 months of tofacitinib, follow-up continued 6 months off drug.

Punch biopsies of lesional scalp, plus peripheral blood, were taken from alopecia areata patients. Sorted out of PBMCs were CD4+ T cells and CD8+ T cells. Extraction of RNA preceded its reverse transcription into cDNA, which served as the sequencing template. Sequencing used immunoSEQ multiplex PCR; TCRdb keeps in-frame clones, though not all of them. The table lists some 99,000 clones, around two fifths of them singletons. The sample consisted of CD4+ T cells sorted from blood. The TCR comes from a human donor with alopecia areata.

The CDR3 DNA reads as TGTGCCAGCAGCGTATCGGCGGGCGGTTCCACAGATACGCAGTATTTT. The encoded protein is CASSVSAGGSTDTQYF. The rearrangement joins TRBV9 to TRBJ2-3; D is perhaps TRBD2 (5 bases). Trimming took off 1 base at V and 2 bases at J, with 14 bases between the two ends. Germline V gene data show CDR1 as SGDLS and CDR2 as YYNGEE. The CDR3 length is 16 residues.